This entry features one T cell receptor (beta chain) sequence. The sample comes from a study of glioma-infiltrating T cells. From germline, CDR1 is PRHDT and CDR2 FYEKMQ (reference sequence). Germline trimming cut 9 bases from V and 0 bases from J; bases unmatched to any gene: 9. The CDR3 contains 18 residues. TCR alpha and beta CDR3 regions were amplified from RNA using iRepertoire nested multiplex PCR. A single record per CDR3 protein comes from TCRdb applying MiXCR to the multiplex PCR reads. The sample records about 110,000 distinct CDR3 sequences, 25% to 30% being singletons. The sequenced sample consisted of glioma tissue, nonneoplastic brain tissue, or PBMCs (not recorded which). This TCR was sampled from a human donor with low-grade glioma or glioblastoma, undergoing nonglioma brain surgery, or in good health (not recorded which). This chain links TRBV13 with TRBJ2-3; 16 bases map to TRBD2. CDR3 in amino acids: CARSPGTSGGASTDTQYF. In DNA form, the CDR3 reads TGTGCCAGAAGCCCAGGGACTAGCGGGGGGGCTAGCACAGATACGCAGTATTTT.